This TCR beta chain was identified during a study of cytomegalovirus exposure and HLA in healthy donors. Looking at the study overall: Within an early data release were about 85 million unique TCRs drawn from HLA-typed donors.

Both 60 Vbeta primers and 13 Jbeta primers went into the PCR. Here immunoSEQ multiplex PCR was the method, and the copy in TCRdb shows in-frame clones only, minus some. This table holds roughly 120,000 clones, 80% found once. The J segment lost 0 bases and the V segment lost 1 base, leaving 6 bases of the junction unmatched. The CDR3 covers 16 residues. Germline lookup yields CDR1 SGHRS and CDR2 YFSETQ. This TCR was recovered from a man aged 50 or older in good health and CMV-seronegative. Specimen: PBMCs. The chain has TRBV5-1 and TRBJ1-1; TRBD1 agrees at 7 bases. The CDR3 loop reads CASSLRPDRMNTEAFF. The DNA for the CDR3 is TGCGCCAGCAGCTTGAGGCCGGACAGGATGAACACTGAAGCTTTCTTT.